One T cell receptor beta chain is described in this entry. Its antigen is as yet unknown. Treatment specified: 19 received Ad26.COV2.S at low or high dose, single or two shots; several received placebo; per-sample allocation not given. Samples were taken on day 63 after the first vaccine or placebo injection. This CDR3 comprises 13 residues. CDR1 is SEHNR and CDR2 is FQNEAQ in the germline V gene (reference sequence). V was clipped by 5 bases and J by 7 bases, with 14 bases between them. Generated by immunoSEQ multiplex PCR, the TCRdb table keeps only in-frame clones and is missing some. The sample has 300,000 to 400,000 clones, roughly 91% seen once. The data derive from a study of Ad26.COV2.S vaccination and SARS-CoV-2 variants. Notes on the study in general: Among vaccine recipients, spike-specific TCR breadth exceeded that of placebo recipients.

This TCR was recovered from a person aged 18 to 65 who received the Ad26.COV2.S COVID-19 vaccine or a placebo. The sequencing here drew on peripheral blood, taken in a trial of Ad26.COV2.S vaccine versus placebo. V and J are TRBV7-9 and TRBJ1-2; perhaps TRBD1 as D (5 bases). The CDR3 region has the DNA TGTGCCAGCAGCATCAGGGATTCTGGTGGCTACACCTTC. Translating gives CASSIRDSGGYTF.